A selection of T cell receptor beta chains follows, all from one sample in a study of shared clonotypes between healthy human individuals. Data came from immunoSEQ multiplex PCR; TCRdb stores just in-frame clones and leaves some out. The sample contains approximately 1.5 million clones, about 98.5% of which appear only once. Sequencing input: naive CD4+ T cells sorted from blood. The receptors stem from a man under 40 in good health. The CDR3 runs from the conserved cysteine through the conserved F or W. Each record gives: V gene, J gene, clone size, D gene, CDR3 protein, CDR3 DNA. The D gene is left open where the match is weak. Not every row has a clone size; where given, it reads once, few, many or a size class.

TRBV29-1,TRBJ2-7,NA,TRBD2,CSVRGAYEQYF,TGCAGCGTTCGGGGGGCCTACGAGCAGTACTTC
TRBV28,TRBJ1-2,NA,NA,CASSSAYGYTF,TGTGCCAGCAGTTCCGCTTATGGCTACACCTTC
TRBV6-6,TRBJ2-1,NA,NA,CASSGGPSYNEQFF,TGTGCCAGCAGTGGGGGCCCGTCTTACAATGAGCAGTTCTTC
TRBV5-8,TRBJ2-1,NA,NA,CASLRGGADEQFF,TGTGCCAGCCTCAGGGGGGGCGCGGATGAGCAGTTCTTC
TRBV7-9,TRBJ2-1,NA,NA,CASSLGSGQYNEQFF,TGTGCCAGCAGCTTAGGCTCAGGGCAGTACAATGAGCAGTTCTTC
TRBV18,TRBJ2-5,NA,NA,CASSPISGVLTETQYF,TGTGCCAGCTCACCCATCTCCGGGGTTCTGACCGAGACCCAGTACTTC
TRBV12-2,TRBJ2-1,NA,NA,CASRPLLQRERNEQFF,TGTGCAAGTCGCCCCCTCCTACAGCGGGAGAGGAATGAGCAGTTCTTC
TRBV5-1,TRBJ1-1,NA,NA,CASSFTGLNTEAFF,TGCGCCAGCAGCTTTACAGGGTTGAACACTGAAGCTTTCTTT
TRBV9,TRBJ2-1,once,NA,CASSVGRYYNEQFF,TGTGCCAGCAGCGTAGGACGGTATTACAATGAGCAGTTCTTC
TRBV11-2,TRBJ2-3,NA,NA,CASSPSRRSTDTQYF,TGTGCCAGCAGTCCTTCGCGGCGAAGCACAGATACGCAGTATTTT
TRBV9,TRBJ1-5,NA,TRBD1,CASSPRDRSNQPQHF,TGTGCCAGCAGCCCCCGGGACAGGAGCAATCAGCCCCAGCATTTT
TRBV5-1,TRBJ2-6,NA,NA,CASSGKESSGANVLTF,TGCGCCAGCAGCGGTAAGGAGAGCTCTGGGGCCAACGTCCTGACTTTC
TRBV11-2,TRBJ2-1,NA,NA,CASSPVEGSEQFF,TGTGCCAGCAGCCCTGTGGAGGGTTCGGAGCAGTTCTTC
TRBV7-9,TRBJ1-5,NA,NA,CASSLAVNQPQHF,TGTGCCAGCAGCTTAGCAGTTAATCAGCCCCAGCATTTT
TRBV5-1,TRBJ2-1,NA,NA,CASSWTGYNEQFF,TGCGCCAGCAGCTGGACGGGTTACAATGAGCAGTTCTTC